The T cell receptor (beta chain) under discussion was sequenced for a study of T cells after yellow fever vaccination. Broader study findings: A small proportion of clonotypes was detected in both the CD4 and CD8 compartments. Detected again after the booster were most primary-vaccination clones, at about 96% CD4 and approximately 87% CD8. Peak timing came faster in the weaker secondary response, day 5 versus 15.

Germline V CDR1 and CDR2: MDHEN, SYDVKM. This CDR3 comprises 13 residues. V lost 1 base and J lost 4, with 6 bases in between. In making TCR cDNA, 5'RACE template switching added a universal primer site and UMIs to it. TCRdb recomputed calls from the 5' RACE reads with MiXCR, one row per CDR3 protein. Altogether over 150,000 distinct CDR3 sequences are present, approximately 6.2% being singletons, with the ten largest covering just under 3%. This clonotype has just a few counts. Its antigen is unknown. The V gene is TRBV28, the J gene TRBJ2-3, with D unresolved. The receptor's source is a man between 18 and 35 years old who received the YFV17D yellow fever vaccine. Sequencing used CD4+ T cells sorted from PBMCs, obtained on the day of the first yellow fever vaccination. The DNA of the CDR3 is TGTGCCAGCAGTTTATATGAGGCAGATACGCAGTATTTT. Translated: CASSLYEADTQYF.